This T cell receptor beta chain stems from a study of shared clonotypes between healthy human individuals. The length of the CDR3 is 17 residues. Losses at the gene ends were 4 bases for V and 2 bases for J; bases not matched to a gene: 6. CDR1 ENHRY and CDR2 SYGVKD come from the germline V gene. Of note for this clone: What it binds is not known.

Findings and caveats of the study: The low donor count limited represented genetic and exposure-history diversity. The sampled material consisted only of blood, and tissue repertoires are likely to differ. Clonotype sharing among donors likely depends on sequencing depth.

Sequenced by immunoSEQ multiplex PCR; TCRdb stores in-frame clones only, minus some. Altogether some 2.1 million clones are present, about 93% being singletons, with the ten largest covering 1.5% to 2%. Naive CD8 cells were CD45RO-negative, positively selected for CCR7, excluding terminally differentiated effector memory CD45RA+ cells. Adult donors, all healthy and HIV-negative, had no recent acute infections or vaccinations. This chain connects TRBV10-3 to TRBJ2-2, with 11 nucleotides matching TRBD2. This TCR came from a man younger than 35 in good health. Some clones in this sample may be carry-over from other donors' samples. The sequenced sample consisted of naive CD8+ T cells from PBMCs. The CDR3 DNA sequence: TGTGCCATCAGTGTCCCGAGACTAGCGGGAAACACCGGGGAGCTGTTTTTT. It yields the protein CAISVPRLAGNTGELFF.